This T cell receptor (beta chain) was recorded in a study of response to subunit inactivated influenza vaccine. Note on this clonotype: Its antigen is still unknown.

CDR1 and CDR2 from the germline V gene are MNHNS and SASEGT. The CDR3 contains 14 residues. V was clipped by 6 bases and J by 4 bases; unmatched bases: 7. TCRdb processed the RT-PCR reads anew with MiXCR; each CDR3 protein has one entry. The data contain some 480,000 distinct CDR3 sequences, 9.5% to 13% of them seen just once; the ten biggest clones take up approximately 12%. Regarding the study as a whole: There was a suggestion from the authors that each seasonal influenza vaccination recruits few new T cells.

This TCR came from a man aged 50 to 60 who received an inactivated influenza vaccine. The sequencing used PBMCs from blood, collected roughly 48 days after vaccination. The rearrangement uses TRBV6-1 and TRBJ2-7, with 9 nucleotides matching TRBD1. The CDR3 coding sequence is TGTGCCAGCAGAAGGGGACAGGGTGTTTACGAGCAGTACTTC. Its protein product is CASRRGQGVYEQYF.